Listed below are T cell receptor beta chains from one sample, sequenced in a study of T cell repertoires in cytomegalovirus infection. TCRdb called the reads again in MiXCR, with one record for every CDR3 protein. This table has about 220,000 distinct CDR3 sequences, less than 50% appearing once. The antigens of these receptors remain unknown. The sample in question was CD8+ T cells from cultured PBMCs, obtained from culture after CMV antigen stimulation. These receptors came from a human donor in good health (CMV status not recorded). Some clones in this sample may be carry-over from other donors' samples. CDR3s include the opening cysteine and the closing phenylalanine or tryptophan. The order of the fields is CDR3 protein, CDR3 DNA, J gene, V gene, D gene, clone size. D genes are given only for firm matches. Some rows mark clone size as missing; the rest say once, few, many or name a class of expanded clone.

CASSLEAGSGGELFF TGTGCCAGCAGCTTAGAAGCGGGGAGTGGCGGGGAGCTGTTTTTT TRBJ2-2 TRBV7-4 TRBD2 few
CASSLSGRGNEQFF TGTGCCAGCAGTTTAAGCGGGAGGGGGAATGAGCAGTTCTTC TRBJ2-1 TRBV6-5 TRBD2 few
CASSSDRGTNEKLFF TGTGCCAGCAGCTCGGACAGGGGAACTAATGAAAAACTGTTTTTT TRBJ1-4 TRBV7-8 TRBD1 .
CASSLRSGQFEKLFF TGTGCCAGCAGCCTAAGGTCGGGGCAGTTTGAAAAACTGTTTTTT TRBJ1-4 TRBV7-6 . once
CASLGRANYGYTF TGTGCCAGCCTCGGGAGGGCTAACTATGGCTACACCTTC TRBJ1-2 TRBV6-6 . .
CASSRVSGGTYNEQFF TGTGCCAGTAGTAGGGTTAGCGGGGGGACCTACAATGAGCAGTTCTTC TRBJ2-1 TRBV19 TRBD2 .
CASGRQSNTEAFF TGTGCTAGTGGTCGACAGAGCAACACTGAAGCTTTCTTT TRBJ1-1 TRBV12-5 . few
CSGGGSSGNTIYF TGCAGCGGGGGAGGAAGCTCTGGAAACACCATATATTTT TRBJ1-3 TRBV29-1 . .
CASSLVRGSSKETQYF TGTGCCAGCAGCTTAGTGCGGGGATCAAGCAAAGAGACCCAGTACTTC TRBJ2-5 TRBV7-9 . many
CSVTGTLYEQYF TGCAGCGTTACCGGGACTTTGTACGAGCAGTACTTC TRBJ2-7 TRBV29-1 . .
CASSLGTGGSGGYTF TGTGCCAGCAGCCTTGGGACAGGGGGAAGTGGCGGCTACACCTTC TRBJ1-2 TRBV7-1 TRBD1 .
CASSSFNRDGYTF TGTGCCAGCAGTTCCTTTAACAGGGATGGCTACACCTTC TRBJ1-2 TRBV28 . few
CASSLRRNTGELFF TGTGCCAGCAGCTTAAGGCGGAACACCGGGGAGCTGTTTTTT TRBJ2-2 TRBV7-6 . .
CASSLTPSGHTDEQFF TGTGCCAGCAGCTTGACCCCTAGCGGGCATACGGATGAGCAGTTCTTC TRBJ2-1 TRBV7-2 TRBD2 .
CASSSSGQRWYTF TGTGCCAGCAGCTCCTCGGGACAGAGGTGGTACACCTTC TRBJ1-2 TRBV27 TRBD1 .
CASSMTESYEQYF TGTGCCAGTAGTATGACCGAATCCTACGAGCAGTACTTC TRBJ2-7 TRBV19 . few
CASSLTPGQLFF TGTGCCAGCAGCTTGACCCCGGGTCAACTGTTTTTT TRBJ1-4 TRBV7-6 . once
CASSQDGAYGYTF TGCGCCAGCAGCCAAGATGGGGCTTATGGCTACACCTTC TRBJ1-2 TRBV4-1 . .
CASSEKRQVNQPQHF TGTGCCAGCAGTGAAAAGCGGCAGGTGAATCAGCCCCAGCATTTT TRBJ1-5 TRBV6-1 . .
CASSERWESSYEQYF TGTGCCAGCAGTGAACGGTGGGAGAGCTCCTACGAGCAGTACTTC TRBJ2-7 TRBV27 . .
CASSTPEVSQETQYF TGTGCCAGCAGCACCCCGGAGGTATCTCAAGAGACCCAGTACTTC TRBJ2-5 TRBV11-2 . .
CASSPSRGTTEAFF TGTGCCAGCAGTCCTTCCAGGGGAACCACTGAAGCTTTCTTT TRBJ1-1 TRBV2 . .
CASSLRASGYSYNEQFF TGTGCCAGCAGCCTGAGGGCTAGCGGTTACTCCTACAATGAGCAGTTCTTC TRBJ2-1 TRBV12-3/TRBV12-4 TRBD2 .
CASGLPTEELNTEAFF TGTGCTAGTGGTTTACCCACGGAGGAGCTGAACACTGAAGCTTTCTTT TRBJ1-1 TRBV12-5 . .
CASSLGISGGYEQYF TGTGCCAGCAGCTTAGGGATTAGCGGGGGATACGAGCAGTACTTC TRBJ2-7 TRBV11-2 TRBD2 few
CASSLDRGIRNTGELFF TGTGCCAGCAGCTTAGATCGAGGGATAAGGAACACCGGGGAGCTGTTTTTT TRBJ2-2 TRBV7-8 . few
CASSQDGWWAEAFF TGTGCCAGCAGCCAAGATGGTTGGTGGGCTGAAGCTTTCTTT TRBJ1-1 TRBV14 . .
CASSLSLGLKTEKLFF TGTGCCAGCAGCTTAAGCCTGGGCCTAAAAACTGAAAAACTGTTTTTT TRBJ1-4 TRBV11-2 . .
CSARRTSVSGEQFF TGCAGTGCTAGGAGGACTAGTGTTTCGGGTGAGCAGTTCTTC TRBJ2-1 TRBV20-1 TRBD2 .
CASSPWTGENTEAFF TGTGCCAGCAGCCCTTGGACAGGGGAGAACACTGAAGCTTTCTTT TRBJ1-1 TRBV11-2 TRBD1 .
CATSDLKTTSGRRTGELFF TGTGCCACCAGTGATTTGAAGACCACTAGCGGGAGGCGAACCGGGGAGCTGTTTTTT TRBJ2-2 TRBV24-1 TRBD2 .
CASSSARRGRREKLFF TGTGCCAGCAGTTCCGCTCGCAGGGGGCGAAGGGAAAAACTGTTTTTT TRBJ1-4 TRBV28 TRBD1 few
CASSLSRGARNSPLHF TGTGCCAGCAGCTTATCTCGGGGGGCTCGTAATTCACCCCTCCACTTT TRBJ1-6 TRBV7-2 . few
CASSLAGRQNNEQFF TGTGCCAGCAGCTTAGCGGGGCGGCAGAACAATGAGCAGTTCTTC TRBJ2-1 TRBV7-6 . .
CASSLVSVDIQYF TGTGCCAGCAGCTTAGTTTCGGTGGACATTCAGTACTTC TRBJ2-4 TRBV7-9 . .
CASSVRTEQFF TGTGCCAGCAGCGTTAGGACCGAGCAGTTCTTC TRBJ2-1 TRBV9 . .
CASTPGGGQSTDTQYF TGTGCCAGTACCCCGGGGGGGGGACAGAGCACAGATACGCAGTATTTT TRBJ2-3 TRBV19 . .
CASSLGPATVYGYTF TGTGCCAGCAGCTTGGGCCCCGCGACGGTCTATGGCTACACCTTC TRBJ1-2 TRBV7-6 . .
CASSSPGLIQETQYF TGTGCCAGCAGTTCCCCGGGACTGATCCAAGAGACCCAGTACTTC TRBJ2-5 TRBV12-3/TRBV12-4 . .
CASSAVSGRPTDTQYF TGTGCCAGCAGCGCAGTTAGCGGGAGGCCGACAGATACGCAGTATTTT TRBJ2-3 TRBV7-4 TRBD2 .
CSARSTSGYSYEQYF TGCAGTGCCCGTTCGACTAGCGGGTACTCCTACGAGCAGTACTTC TRBJ2-7 TRBV20-1 TRBD2 .
CASSRQTGTKNIQYF TGTGCCAGCAGCCGGCAAACCGGTACCAAAAACATTCAGTACTTC TRBJ2-4 TRBV12-3/TRBV12-4 . .
CASRSTGIEQYF TGTGCCAGCAGGTCGACAGGGATCGAGCAGTACTTC TRBJ2-7 TRBV27 TRBD1 .
CASSADRTTEAFF TGTGCCAGCAGCGCAGACAGGACCACTGAAGCTTTCTTT TRBJ1-1 TRBV7-3 . few
CASRLLITGGDGYTF TGTGCCAGCAGACTTCTGATCACAGGGGGAGATGGCTACACCTTC TRBJ1-2 TRBV6-2/TRBV6-3 TRBD1 once
CASTSEGAGEETQYF TGTGCCAGCACCAGTGAGGGGGCAGGAGAAGAGACCCAGTACTTC TRBJ2-5 TRBV12-3/TRBV12-4 TRBD1 .
CASSLRFAGRSTEAFF TGTGCCAGCAGCTTAAGATTTGCGGGCAGGAGCACTGAAGCTTTCTTT TRBJ1-1 TRBV7-2 . many
CASSYGGLNSPLHF TGTGCCAGCAGTTACGGGGGATTGAATTCACCCCTCCACTTT TRBJ1-6 TRBV27 . .
CASSFLGDSYNEQFF TGTGCCAGCAGCTTTCTGGGGGACTCCTACAATGAGCAGTTCTTC TRBJ2-1 TRBV7-2 . .
CASSFPTGGNYGYTF TGTGCCAGCAGTTTCCCGACAGGGGGTAACTATGGCTACACCTTC TRBJ1-2 TRBV28 TRBD1 few
CASSPRDRDTEAFF TGTGCCAGCAGTCCCAGGGACAGGGACACTGAAGCTTTCTTT TRBJ1-1 TRBV12-3/TRBV12-4 TRBD1 .